The present TCR beta chain was sequenced within a study of cytomegalovirus exposure and HLA in healthy donors (dated by TCRdb to the late 2010s). Broadly, across the study: According to a later analysis, the 120 or so validation repertoires were produced on the same platform as the 666 repertoires of the first cohort. The study aimed to test whether cataloging public T cell receptors could reveal signatures of past pathogen exposure. Besides the first cohort of under 700 subjects, a separate validation cohort made up of 120 different subjects was used. To predict cytomegalovirus infection status, the study combined high-throughput TCR immunosequencing, statistical association of individual TCRs with disease status, and machine learning.

V is shortened by 3 bases, J by 5 bases, and the region joining them spans 7 bases. CDR1 and CDR2 were assigned from the germline V gene (reference sequence) as SEHNR and FQNEAQ. From cysteine to phenylalanine, the CDR3 is 13 amino acids long. The retained sequence is limited to the CDR3, 39 bases, with the frame set at the first base. Worth noting for this clone: It has no known antigen specificity. No base-level quality is on record; no much larger clone is a single base apart.

Study-level results and caveats: The classifier was reported to diagnose cytomegalovirus status with high specificity and sensitivity in both the original and validation cohorts. In vitro tests confirmed that three of the cytomegalovirus-associated TCR beta chains recognize cytomegalovirus antigens. The authors suggested that the approach could potentially be generalized to other disease states and immunological phenotypes. A later analysis had no HLA typing for the validation cohort, so co-occurrence there was scored across all 130 or so repertoires. The study listed 150 to 200 TCR beta chains as associated with cytomegalovirus. In a later analysis, TCRs clustered in the first cohort were found to also tend to co-occur in the roughly 130 validation repertoires, with 85% to 95% of cluster scores above 0. Across donors, most TCR sequences were observed very rarely, whereas some public TCRs were present in many individuals.

Library construction relied on the immunoSEQ multiplex PCR assay. On the study's bioinformatics: A statistical classification framework was built to diagnose cytomegalovirus status from the catalog of TCR beta chain sequences. TCRdb took this table from immuneACCESS and kept in-frame rearrangements with V and J called. Such tables lack part of the clones; where checked against another copy, unresolved V genes explain under half of the gap, and the rest is unexplained. V and J calls plus clone size are reproduced from that table; the DNA served to infer D and trimming. For this sample the table gives tens of thousands of clones, of which 95% were detected only once. The ten largest clones capture nearly 0.7% of the sample. The donors were included in the validation cohort of 120 subjects, a group kept apart from the roughly 670-subject first cohort.

The sequence is built from TRBV7-9 and TRBJ2-2, with TRBD2 perhaps the D gene, on 5 matching bases. This TCR was sampled from a woman aged 18 to 35 in good health and CMV-seronegative. Sequencing was performed on PBMCs. The nucleotide sequence is given as TGTGCCAGCAGCTTGAGGGAAACCGGGGAGCTGTTTTTT. This sequence encodes CASSLRETGELFF.